The present T cell receptor beta chain was sequenced within a study of blood T cells in healthy people across ages. Broader study findings: PBMCs went unsorted, and a conclusive naive versus antigen-experienced comparison was therefore prevented.

Of note for this clonotype: Its antigen is undetermined.

A J-beta primer mix and a sample-barcoded 5' primer were used in a second PCR of roughly 7 to 12 cycles. Each cDNA molecule, via a template-switch adaptor with 12 random nucleotides, was tagged. Each CDR3 protein gets one entry after TCRdb re-called the 5' RACE reads with MiXCR. The top ten hold 9.4% of the sample, which has 760,000 or so distinct CDR3 sequences, around 25% seen once. This CDR3 spans 17 amino acids. Germline loops: CDR1 SGHTA, CDR2 FQGNSA. V lost 3 bases to trimming and J lost 3 bases, with 19 bases between them. This sample also belongs to another study, concerning T cells of mothers and their children.

Sequencing input: blood. This chain links TRBV7-2 with TRBJ2-3; D is uncertain. This receptor was taken from a boy aged 5-17 years in good health. The CDR3: CASSFPIETRWTDTQYF. The CDR3 nucleotides read TGTGCCAGCAGCTTCCCGATAGAGACTCGTTGGACAGATACGCAGTATTTT.